The T cell receptor beta chain described here comes from a study of blood T cell repertoires in COVID-19. Per the original data handling: Reference gene primer amplification in the assay estimated nucleated cell counts. Using immunoSEQ multiplex PCR, the repertoire was profiled, and TCRdb retains in-frame clones only, with some absent. That table is the source of V, J and clone size, and D and trimming were worked out from the DNA. The repertoire holds roughly 200,000 clones, with 70% to 80% as singletons. The receptor was isolated from a middle-aged woman with COVID-19, enrolled during active disease. Sequenced material: peripheral blood.

CDR3 DNA sequence: TGCGCCAGCAGTTTCACACAGGGGGCCGGGGAGCTGTTTTTT. Its translation is CASSFTQGAGELFF. V and J are TRBV5-1 and TRBJ2-2; the match to TRBD1 covers 8 bases. Germline values: CDR1 SGHRS, CDR2 YFSETQ. The CDR3 totals 14 residues. Trimming removed 5 bases from V and 6 bases from J; junction bases left unmatched: 6. The whole variable domain, remainder taken from reference TRBV5-1 and TRBJ2-2, is KAGVTQTPRYLIKTRGQQVTLSCSPISGHRSVSWYQQTPGQGLQFLFEYFSETQRNKGNFPGRFSGRQFSNSRSEMNVSTLELGDSALYLCASSFTQGAGELFFGEGSRLTVL.